This is a list of T cell receptor beta chains from one sample in a study of blood T cell repertoires in COVID-19. Data came from immunoSEQ multiplex PCR; TCRdb stores just in-frame clones and leaves some out. Of 55,000 to 90,000 clones in the sample, approximately 84% were seen once. The sample was peripheral blood. The receptors come from a woman in her sixties or seventies with acute or convalescent COVID-19. Both conserved end residues are part of each CDR3. The D gene is left open where the match is weak. Size tells how often a clone was seen (once, few, many) or the class of an expanded clone, and some rows leave it out.

d_call clone_size j_call v_call cdr3_aa cdr3_nt
. few TRBJ1-6 TRBV5-1 CASRGLGAAGYSPLHF TGCGCCAGCAGAGGATTGGGGGCCGCGGGTTATTCACCCCTCCACTTT
TRBD2 . TRBJ2-3 TRBV5-1 CASSLAGAGGTDTQYF TGCGCCAGCAGCTTGGCGGGCGCGGGGGGCACAGATACGCAGTATTTT
TRBD1 few TRBJ2-7 TRBV6-6 CASSYSAGGGEQYF TGTGCCAGCAGTTACTCGGCAGGGGGCGGCGAGCAGTACTTC
. . TRBJ1-1 TRBV3-1/TRBV3-2 CASSQDAGVAFF TGTGCCAGCAGCCAAGATGCAGGGGTCGCTTTCTTT
TRBD1 . TRBJ2-2 TRBV29-1 CSVGDRGGELFF TGCAGCGTTGGAGACAGGGGCGGGGAGCTGTTTTTT
. . TRBJ1-2 TRBV5-1 CASSLDGQIANYGYTF TGCGCCAGCAGCTTAGATGGACAGATAGCTAACTATGGCTACACCTTC
. . TRBJ2-1 TRBV2 CASRLQRDEQFF TGTGCCAGCAGGTTACAGAGGGATGAGCAGTTCTTC
. . TRBJ2-1 TRBV5-1 CASSLDPGSAYNEQFF TGCGCCAGCAGCTTGGACCCGGGGTCGGCCTACAATGAGCAGTTCTTC
. . TRBJ1-6 TRBV4-1 CASSQDLFGLASYNSPLHF TGCGCCAGCAGCCAAGATCTGTTTGGACTGGCCTCCTATAATTCACCCCTCCACTTT
TRBD1 once TRBJ1-1 TRBV2 CASSRQGTGTEAFF TGTGCCAGCAGTCGACAGGGGACGGGAACTGAAGCTTTCTTT
. once TRBJ1-6 TRBV5-1 CASSLEGRVETPLHF TGCGCCAGCAGCTTGGAGGGGAGGGTTGAAACACCCCTCCACTTT
TRBD1 . TRBJ2-7 TRBV11-3 CASSLDDRDSAYEQYF TGTGCCAGCAGCTTAGACGACCGGGACAGCGCCTACGAGCAGTACTTC
TRBD1 many TRBJ2-7 TRBV7-2 CASSLGQGAKEQYF TGTGCCAGCAGCTTAGGGCAGGGGGCGAAGGAGCAGTACTTC
. . TRBJ1-1 TRBV5-1 CASSWEQGRTEAFF TGCGCCAGCAGCTGGGAACAGGGACGAACTGAAGCTTTCTTT
. . TRBJ2-3 TRBV7-3 CASSRGWSTGTDTQYF TGTGCCAGCAGCAGAGGGTGGAGTACTGGCACAGATACGCAGTATTTT
. once TRBJ1-1 TRBV19 CASSMWQFEAFF TGTGCCAGTAGTATGTGGCAATTTGAAGCTTTCTTT
. . TRBJ1-4 TRBV6-6 CASKARGNEKLFF TGTGCCAGTAAGGCCAGGGGTAATGAAAAACTGTTTTTT
. . TRBJ2-2 TRBV29-1 CSVIQGSTGELFF TGCAGCGTCATCCAGGGGAGCACCGGGGAGCTGTTTTTT
TRBD1 few TRBJ1-5 TRBV19 CASTDREGQPQHF TGTGCCAGCACTGACAGGGAAGGGCAGCCCCAGCATTTT
. . TRBJ2-3 TRBV12-3/TRBV12-4 CASRSGTDTQYF TGTGCCAGCAGGTCAGGGACAGATACGCAGTATTTT
. . TRBJ1-4 TRBV3-1/TRBV3-2 CASSQDVLRGEKLFF TGTGCCAGCAGCCAAGATGTCCTTCGCGGTGAAAAACTGTTTTTT
TRBD2 few TRBJ2-3 TRBV3-1/TRBV3-2 CASSQGALAGVSSTDTQYF TGTGCCAGCAGCCAAGGTGCACTAGCGGGGGTATCTAGCACAGATACGCAGTATTTT
TRBD1 . TRBJ1-2 TRBV5-4 CASSLGRGDGYTF TGTGCCAGCAGCTTGGGCAGGGGGGATGGCTACACCTTC
. . TRBJ1-5 TRBV6-5 CASSWGGNQPQHF TGTGCCAGCAGCTGGGGGGGTAATCAGCCCCAGCATTTT
. . TRBJ2-6 TRBV14 CASSQELVWDRGIRYSGANVLTF TGTGCCAGCAGCCAAGAACTCGTTTGGGATAGGGGAATTAGGTACTCTGGGGCCAACGTCCTGACTTTC
. . TRBJ2-5 TRBV5-1 CASSSGSAVQETQYF TGCGCCAGCAGTTCTGGCAGCGCAGTTCAAGAGACCCAGTACTTC
TRBD1 . TRBJ2-1 TRBV7-9 CASSSDRAHNEQFF TGTGCCAGCAGCTCGGACAGGGCCCACAATGAGCAGTTCTTC